One sample yielded the 16 T cell receptor beta chains listed below, sequenced in a study of cytomegalovirus exposure and HLA in healthy donors (dated 2017 in TCRdb). The library came from the immunoSEQ multiplex PCR assay. A mixture of 60 forward primers for TCR Vbeta segments and 13 reverse primers for TCR Jbeta segments was used in the multiplex PCR. TCRdb mirrors the immuneACCESS table, restricted to in-frame sequences. Some clones are absent from its copies; in checked studies, under half trace to an unresolved V gene, and the reason for the others is unknown. The sample table lists 150,000 to 250,000 clones, under 90% of them with a count of one. Of the sample, roughly 0.1% falls within the top ten clones. The sequenced material came from PBMCs. The receptors were gathered from a boy between 2 and 15 years old in good health and CMV-seronegative.

Points on this clone: This same CDR3 is encoded by further DNA sequences in the sample. The CDR3 coding sequence is TGTGCCAGCAGCTTAGGGGCAGGGGGGTACGAGCAGTACTTC. This sequence encodes CASSLGAGGYEQYF. The V and J genes are TRBV7-2 and TRBJ2-7; D might be TRBD1 (7 bases). V gave up 1 base and J gave up 4 bases, with 11 bases separating them. This CDR3 comprises 14 residues. CDR1 is SGHTA, CDR2 FQGNSA, per germline. Full variable domain (missing parts from reference TRBV7-2 and TRBJ2-7): GAGVSQSPSNKVTEKGKDVELRCDPISGHTALYWYRQSLGQGLEFLIYFQGNSAPDKSGLPSDRFSAERTGGSVSTLTIQRTQQEDSAVYLCASSLGAGGYEQYFGPGTRLTVT.

CDR3 residues: CASSQDLGGIYGYTF. The CDR3 DNA sequence: TGCGCCAGCAGCCAAGATCTGGGGGGGATCTATGGCTACACCTTC. This sequence joins TRBV4-3 and TRBJ1-2, with D possibly being TRBD1 (5 bases). CDR1 and CDR2 from the germline V gene are LGHNA and YSLEER. This CDR3 is built from 15 residues. V was shortened by 0 bases and J by 4 bases, with 12 bases between the two germline ends.

The chain employs TRBV10-3 and TRBJ2-1; 7 bases are shared with TRBD1. The V segment lost 2 bases and the J segment 4 bases; nucleotides outside the gene matches: 11. Germline values: CDR1 ENHRY, CDR2 SYGVKD. CDR3 length equals 17 residues. The CDR3 sequence: CAISERVLSGQYNEQFF. The CDR3 DNA reads TGTGCCATCAGTGAGAGGGTCCTGTCGGGACAGTACAATGAGCAGTTCTTC.

This chain links TRBV10-2 with TRBJ2-7; TRBD1 matches 8 bases. The CDR3 is 14 residues long. Germline trimming cut 5 bases from V and 10 bases from J; bases unmatched to any gene: 13. CDR1 and CDR2 (germline): WSHSY, SAAADI. The CDR3 sequence: CASSPGTGLLGQYF. DNA for the CDR3: TGCGCCAGCAGTCCCGGGACAGGCCTACTCGGTCAGTACTTC.

The gene calls are TRBV29-1 and TRBJ1-1; 9 nucleotides line up with TRBD1. After removal of 5 bases from V and 8 bases from J, the junction contained 0 bases not matched to a gene. Germline loops: CDR1 SQVTM, CDR2 ANQGSEA. The CDR3 extends over 10 amino acids. The chain's CDR3 is CSVTGGEAFF. The CDR3 DNA reads as TGCAGCGTTACAGGGGGCGAAGCTTTCTTT. Full variable domain (remainder filled in from reference TRBV29-1 and TRBJ1-1): SAVISQKPSRDICQRGTSLTIQCQVDSQVTMMFWYRQQPGQSLTLIATANQGSEATYESGFVIDKFPISRPNLTFSTLTVSNMSPEDSSIYLCSVTGGEAFFGQGTRLTVV.

The V gene is TRBV6-5, the J gene TRBJ1-1; possible D gene TRBD1, 5 bases. The CDR3 spans 14 residues. Germline V CDR1 and CDR2: MNHEY, SVGAGI. The V gene lost 2 bases and the J gene lost 4 bases, with 11 bases spanning the gap. The CDR3 sequence: CASSYSWQGTEAFF. CDR3 nucleotides: TGTGCCAGCAGTTACAGCTGGCAGGGCACTGAAGCTTTCTTT.

This clone was seen more than once but under ten times. CDR3 in DNA: TGTGCCAGCAGGTCCGCCCGCGGGGTTTCGGGAAACACCATATATTTT. As protein: CASRSARGVSGNTIYF. The genes are TRBV7-9 and TRBJ1-3; D is unresolved. Deletions cut 6 bases from V and 4 bases from J, with 19 bases between. Looked up from germline, CDR1 is SEHNR and CDR2 is FQNEAQ (reference sequence). The CDR3 contains 16 residues.

The chain carries TRBV7-2 and TRBJ1-2; no clear D. The CDR3 is made up of 15 amino acids. Germline V gene sequence: CDR1 SGHTA, CDR2 FQGNSA. Trimming removed 0 bases from V and 4 bases from J, with 12 bases in between. Here the CDR3 DNA reads TGTGCCAGCAGCTTAGCGCATGGAGTTGGCTATGGCTACACCTTC. This codes for CASSLAHGVGYGYTF.

The rearrangement links TRBV5-1 to TRBJ1-2; a possible D gene is TRBD1 (6 bases). V lost 5 bases and J lost 4, with 15 bases in between. Germline CDR1 SGHRS, CDR2 YFSETQ. CDR3 length: 14 residues. The CDR3, as DNA: TGCGCCAGCAGTTACGACAGGCCCATCTATGGCTACACCTTC. This translates into CASSYDRPIYGYTF. Variable domain in full (rest from reference TRBV5-1 and TRBJ1-2): KAGVTQTPRYLIKTRGQQVTLSCSPISGHRSVSWYQQTPGQGLQFLFEYFSETQRNKGNFPGRFSGRQFSNSRSEMNVSTLELGDSALYLCASSYDRPIYGYTFGSGTRLTVV.

The CDR3 is CASSLGQGAFGANVLTF. CDR3 coding DNA: TGTGCCAGCAGCTTAGGGCAGGGGGCGTTTGGGGCCAACGTCCTGACTTTC. This chain uses TRBV7-9 with TRBJ2-6, with 8 bases identical to TRBD1. The CDR3 runs to 17 residues. J lost 3 bases, V lost 1 base, and 5 bases had no gene match. Per the germline V gene, CDR1 is SEHNR and CDR2 is FQNEAQ (reference sequence).

This chain links TRBV2 with TRBJ1-5; 11 bases fit TRBD1. After removal of 8 bases from V and 3 bases from J, the junction contained 3 bases not matched to a gene. This CDR3 is 14 amino acids long. CDR1 is SNHLY, CDR2 FYNNEI, per germline. The chain's CDR3 is CASGDRGANQPQHF. The CDR3 bases are TGTGCCAGCGGGGACAGGGGGGCCAATCAGCCCCAGCATTTT.

The chain has TRBV27 and TRBJ2-5; TRBD2 matches 11 bases. The germline gives CDR1 MNHEY, CDR2 SMNVEV (reference sequence). The length of the CDR3 is 18 residues. The V and J ends lost 3 bases and 5 bases, in that order; junction bases with no gene match: 14. This chain's CDR3 is CASSLWSVSGGAGETQYF. DNA for the CDR3: TGTGCCAGCAGTTTGTGGTCGGTTAGCGGGGGGGCCGGTGAGACCCAGTACTTC.

The chain carries TRBV6-1 and TRBJ1-1, with unresolved D. CDR3 length: 13 residues. V lost 10 bases and J lost 4, with 16 bases in between. The germline V gene has CDR1 MNHNS and CDR2 SASEGT. The CDR3 here is CAIREGGSTEAFF. CDR3 nucleotide sequence: TGTGCCATACGAGAAGGAGGGAGCACTGAAGCTTTCTTT.

This clone was recorded a few times. This chain connects TRBV6-5 to TRBJ2-7, with 10 bases matching TRBD1. Germline CDR1 and CDR2: MNHEY and SVGAGI. Trimming removed 4 bases from V and 2 bases from J; junction bases left unmatched: 5. The length of the CDR3 is 15 residues. In nucleotides, the CDR3 is TGTGCCAGCAGTTTACGACAGGGGGCAGCCTACGAGCAGTACTTC. Amino acid sequence: CASSLRQGAAYEQYF.

This chain connects TRBV15 to TRBJ1-4, with D possibly being TRBD1 (5 bases). Germline lookup yields CDR1 LNHNV and CDR2 YYDKDF (reference sequence). The CDR3 length is 16 residues. The germline V and J ends were trimmed by 2 bases and 8 bases, with 18 bases remaining between them. The DNA of the CDR3 is TGTGCCACCAGCAGACGCCCGGGGGTACTGGGGGAAAAACTGTTTTTT. Protein sequence: CATSRRPGVLGEKLFF.

This clone has just one count. This rearrangement joins TRBV14 to TRBJ2-6, with D maybe TRBD2 (6 bases). The CDR3 length is 17 residues. The ends were cut back, 4 bases at V and 2 bases at J, with 15 bases in the middle. CDR1 and CDR2 (germline): SGHDN, FVKESK. The CDR3 bases are TGTGCCAGCAGCCCTCCGGAGGGGAAGACTGGGGCCAACGTCCTGACTTTC. This encodes CASSPPEGKTGANVLTF. The full variable domain, in which reference TRBV14 and TRBJ2-6 provide the parts outside the CDR3, is EAGVTQFPSHSVIEKGQTVTLRCDPISGHDNLYWYRRVMGKEIKFLLHFVKESKQDESGMPNNRFLAERTGGTYSTLKVQPAELEDSGVYFCASSPPEGKTGANVLTFGAGSRLTVL.